This T cell receptor beta chain was retrieved from a study of shared clonotypes between healthy human individuals. Background on the study: CD4 naive and CD4 memory each took three plates per donor, while CD8 naive took two and CD8 memory one.

The assay was immunoSEQ multiplex PCR, and TCRdb's table has in-frame clones only and misses some. This sample carries around 2.3 million clones, approximately 96% of them seen once, and the ten largest clones take roughly 0.13%. The CDR3 runs 15 residues. The germline V gene encodes CDR1 MRHNA and CDR2 SNTAGT. V lost 6 bases, J lost 5 bases, and 9 bases stayed unmatched. V and J are TRBV6-4 and TRBJ2-2; 7 bases agree with TRBD2. The clonotype comes from a man younger than 35 in good health. Sequenced: naive CD4+ T cells sorted from blood. Described subset: CD45RA+ positively selected. Here the CDR3 reads CASSRTGGSTGELFF. In nucleotides, the CDR3 is TGTGCCAGCAGCCGTACGGGCGGGAGTACCGGGGAGCTGTTTTTT.